What follows are 20 T cell receptor beta chains derived from one specimen sequenced in a study of T cells in Graves' hyperthyroidism and ophthalmopathy (dated by TCRdb to the late 2010s). The library was produced with multiplex PCR. The data were produced on an Illumina HiSeq 2000. TCR beta CDR3 regions were amplified from RNA transcripts. The first round of RT-PCR for the TCR CDR3 was performed with the HTBI primer set and the Qiagen OneStep RT-PCR kit. Using fastp at Q25 and MiXCR, TCRdb reprocessed the public reads and kept productive beta chains. Identical CDR3 proteins give one entry, which carries the most common genes and DNA. The sample contains a few hundred thousand distinct CDR3 sequences, over 35% of them found a single time. The ten largest clones take up about 43% of the sample. The material sequenced was peripheral blood or thyroid tissue (not recorded which). The receptors stem from an adult woman with Graves' disease, either hyperthyroidism or ophthalmopathy (not recorded which).

This clonotype was detected many times. This chain connects TRBV7-8 to TRBJ2-7; 7 nucleotides align to TRBD1. J was trimmed by 0 bases and V by 5 bases; bases with no gene match: 7. Germline V gene data show CDR1 as SGHVS and CDR2 as FQNEAQ. CDR3 length: 15 amino acids. As DNA, the CDR3 is TGTGCCAGCAGCGTACTGACAGGGCCCTCCTACGAGCAGTACTTC. Amino acids: CASSVLTGPSYEQYF.

The chain combines TRBV29-1 with TRBJ1-2; 7 bases agree with TRBD1. After removal of 7 bases from V and 2 bases from J, the junction contained 7 bases not matched to a gene. There are 13 residues in the CDR3. Germline V CDR1 and CDR2: SQVTM, ANQGSEA. The CDR3 loop is CSARQGGNYGYTF. The CDR3 coding sequence is TGCAGCGCACGACAGGGTGGCAACTATGGCTACACCTTC.

A few counts support this clonotype. This rearrangement joins TRBV29-1 to TRBJ1-2; 8 bases match TRBD1. From germline, CDR1 is SQVTM and CDR2 ANQGSEA. The ends lost 5 bases at V and 3 bases at J; junction bases unmatched: 2. This CDR3 is built from 12 residues. The CDR3 loop reads CSVSTGDYGYTF. In nucleotides, the CDR3 is TGCAGCGTTTCGACAGGGGACTATGGCTACACCTTC.

The chain couples TRBV7-2 to TRBJ2-5, with D possibly being TRBD1 (5 bases). V lost 2 bases, J lost 8 bases, and 18 bases lay in between. CDR1 and CDR2 (germline): SGHTA, FQGNSA. CDR3 length: 15 residues. The CDR3 loop is CASSLPEQGGATQYF. The CDR3 bases are TGTGCCAGCAGCTTACCCGAGCAGGGTGGGGCTACCCAGTACTTC.

V gene TRBV7-9 combines with J gene TRBJ2-7; D is unclear. Looked up from germline, CDR1 is SEHNR and CDR2 is FQNEAQ (reference sequence). The CDR3 contains 11 residues. V was cut by 5 bases and J by 5 bases, with 7 bases left in between. The CDR3, as DNA: TGTGCCAGCAGCCACATCAACGAGCAGTACTTC. It encodes CASSHINEQYF.

This clonotype was counted at least ten times. The genes are TRBV12-3 or TRBV12-4 and TRBJ2-2, with D possibly being TRBD1 (5 bases). The V gene lost 3 bases and the J gene lost 2 bases, with 16 bases spanning the gap. The CDR3 runs to 17 residues. CDR3 nucleotide sequence: TGTGCCAGCAGTTTGGGCCCGCGGCAGGGAAACACCGGGGAGCTGTTTTTT. This encodes CASSLGPRQGNTGELFF.

This clonotype was seen at least ten times. The V and J genes are TRBV2 and TRBJ1-5; D unclear. CDR1 SNHLY and CDR2 FYNNEI come from the germline V gene. Trimming shortened V by 6 bases and J by 4 bases, and 7 bases separated the two germline ends. The CDR3 runs to 12 residues. The CDR3 loop reads CASSLGNQPQHF. DNA for the CDR3: TGTGCCAGCAGCTTAGGGAATCAGCCCCAGCATTTT.

This clonotype has a handful of counts. This chain joins TRBV29-1 and TRBJ2-7; TRBD2 aligns across 10 bases. V shed 6 bases and J 3 bases; nucleotides not matched to a gene: 8. The CDR3 is 14 amino acids. The V gene's germline CDR1 is SQVTM and CDR2 ANQGSEA. CDR3 in amino acids: CSVMGASGSYEQYF. CDR3 bases: TGCAGCGTCATGGGGGCTAGCGGGAGCTACGAGCAGTACTTC.

This clonotype was seen only once. J is TRBJ2-7 and V is TRBV10-2; 12 positions match TRBD2. The V gene end was trimmed by 4 bases and the J gene end by 4 bases; junction bases not matched to a gene: 5. CDR1 WSHSY and CDR2 SAAADI come from the germline V gene. The CDR3 spans 15 residues. The CDR3, as DNA: TGCGCCAGCAGTGCCGGACTAGCGGGGAGGTACGAGCAGTACTTC. Translated, it gives CASSAGLAGRYEQYF.

The sample holds many counts of this clonotype. The V call is TRBV4-3, the J call TRBJ1-1, with D unresolved. V shed 1 base and J shed 1 base, with 10 bases lying between them. The CDR3 contains 15 residues. The germline V gene has CDR1 LGHNA and CDR2 YSLEER. For the CDR3, the DNA is TGCGCCAGCAGCCAAGTCTCCGGAGAGAACACTGAAGCTTTCTTT. It translates to CASSQVSGENTEAFF.

This clonotype has a count of ten or more. The gene calls are TRBV19 and TRBJ1-5; possibly TRBD1 for D (5 bases). CDR1 and CDR2 (germline): LNHDA, SQIVND (reference sequence). The CDR3 length is 15 residues. V lost 4 bases, J lost 1 base, and 11 bases lay in between. For the CDR3, the DNA is TGTGCCAGTAGTAAAACAGGTTTCAGCAATCAGCCCCAGCATTTT. Amino acids: CASSKTGFSNQPQHF.

The sample holds a few counts of this clonotype. This chain uses TRBV15 with TRBJ2-2; D tentatively fits TRBD1 or TRBD2 (5 bases each). Germline assignment: CDR1 LNHNV and CDR2 YYDKDF (reference sequence). V was clipped by 0 bases and J by 4 bases, with 9 bases between them. The CDR3 covers 15 residues. CDR3 amino acids: CATSRDRDGTGELFF. The CDR3, as DNA: TGTGCCACCAGCAGAGACCGGGACGGCACCGGGGAGCTGTTTTTT.

The chain is built from TRBV5-4 and TRBJ2-3; D is unclear. The CDR3 runs to 15 residues. CDR1 and CDR2 from the germline V gene are SGHNT and YYREEE (reference sequence). The V end lost 5 bases, the J end lost 2 bases, and 15 bases lay between the germline ends. The CDR3 DNA reads TGTGCCAGCAGTATCGACGCGAGAAACACAGATACGCAGTATTTT. It encodes CASSIDARNTDTQYF.

V usage is TRBV2 and J usage is TRBJ2-5; D uncertain. Germline V gene data show CDR1 as SNHLY and CDR2 as FYNNEI. V lost 6 bases and J lost 11, with 19 bases in between. The CDR3 has 13 amino acids. CDR3 sequence (DNA): TGTGCCAGCAGGTTGGAGAGCACAGATACGCAGTACTTC. This sequence encodes CASRLESTDTQYF.

This clonotype was seen ten or more times. V usage is TRBV19 and J usage is TRBJ2-7; 10 bases are a match to TRBD1. CDR3 length: 15 residues. Germline V gene lookup returns CDR1 LNHDA and CDR2 SQIVND (reference sequence). V was pared by 6 bases and J by 6 bases, with 11 bases of the junction left unmatched. The CDR3 reads CASSQPATGGLEQYF. Here the CDR3 DNA reads TGTGCCAGTAGCCAACCGGCGACAGGGGGCCTCGAGCAGTACTTC.

This clonotype appeared many times. The rearrangement links TRBV20-1 to TRBJ1-1; D remains ambiguous. Germline V gives CDR1 DFQATT, CDR2 SNEGSKA (reference sequence). V was shortened by 0 bases and J by 0 bases, with 8 bases between the two germline ends. The CDR3 is 14 residues long. In nucleotides, the CDR3 is TGCAGTGCTAGAGATCCCGGAGTGAACACTGAAGCTTTCTTT. It is translated as CSARDPGVNTEAFF.

This clonotype was detected ten times or more. The J gene is TRBJ2-5, the V gene TRBV9; tentatively, D is TRBD1 or TRBD2 (5 bases each). In germline, CDR1 is SGDLS, CDR2 YYNGEE. Trimming removed 0 bases from V and 1 base from J, with 16 bases in between. CDR3 size: 17 residues. The chain's CDR3 is CASSVGGALTIQETQYF. CDR3 in DNA: TGTGCCAGCAGCGTAGGAGGGGCCCTTACTATCCAAGAGACCCAGTACTTC.

This clonotype has ten or more counts. V usage is TRBV20-1 and J usage is TRBJ1-2; 7 bases agree with TRBD1. This CDR3 spans 15 amino acids. Germline CDR1 reads DFQATT; CDR2 reads SNEGSKA (reference sequence). J lost 3 bases, V lost 4 bases, and 11 bases had no gene match. CDR3 nucleotides: TGCAGTGCTACTACCCAACAGGGGAAGGACTATGGCTACACCTTC. Translation gives CSATTQQGKDYGYTF.

This chain uses TRBV29-1 with TRBJ2-5; TRBD2 aligns across 9 bases. Germline V gene lookup returns CDR1 SQVTM and CDR2 ANQGSEA. V lost 5 bases and J lost 2; bases outside the gene matches: 6. The CDR3 sequence is 14 residues long. DNA for the CDR3: TGCAGCGTTCAGCTAGCGGGGCGACAAGAGACCCAGTACTTC. The encoded protein is CSVQLAGRQETQYF.

The gene calls are TRBV11-2 and TRBJ2-7, with D unclear. Trimming stripped 2 bases from V and 6 bases from J, with 11 bases between. The CDR3 length is 13 residues. Germline V gene data show CDR1 as SGHAT and CDR2 as FQNNGV. The CDR3 region has the DNA TGTGCCAGCAGCTTATCGCCCGGCAGCGAGCAGTACTTC. It encodes CASSLSPGSEQYF.